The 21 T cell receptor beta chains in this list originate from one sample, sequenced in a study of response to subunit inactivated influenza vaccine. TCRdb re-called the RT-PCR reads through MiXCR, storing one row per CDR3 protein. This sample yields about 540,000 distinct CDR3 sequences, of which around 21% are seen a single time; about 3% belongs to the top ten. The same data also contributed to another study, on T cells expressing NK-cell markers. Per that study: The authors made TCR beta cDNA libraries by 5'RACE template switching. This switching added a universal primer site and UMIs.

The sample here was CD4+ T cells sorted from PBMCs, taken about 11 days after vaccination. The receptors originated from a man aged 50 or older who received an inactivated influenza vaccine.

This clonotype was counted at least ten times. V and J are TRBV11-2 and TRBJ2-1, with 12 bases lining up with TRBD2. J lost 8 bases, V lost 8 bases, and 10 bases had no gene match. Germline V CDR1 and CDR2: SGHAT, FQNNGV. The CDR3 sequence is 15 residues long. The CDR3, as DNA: TGTGCCAGCCACCCCCTAGCGGGAGGGCCGTATGAGCAGTTCTTC. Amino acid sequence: CASHPLAGGPYEQFF.

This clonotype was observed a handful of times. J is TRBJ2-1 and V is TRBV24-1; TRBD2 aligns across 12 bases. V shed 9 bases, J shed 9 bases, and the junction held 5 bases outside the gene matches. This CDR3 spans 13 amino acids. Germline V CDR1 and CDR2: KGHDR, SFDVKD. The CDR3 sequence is CATVGLAGSEQFF. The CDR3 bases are TGTGCCACCGTTGGACTAGCGGGAAGTGAGCAGTTCTTC.

The CDR3 loop reads CASSLVRGRGNTIYF. The CDR3 DNA reads as TGTGCCAGCAGCTTAGTCAGGGGGAGAGGAAACACCATATATTTT. The chain is built from TRBV7-2 and TRBJ1-3; 7 nucleotides align to TRBD1. Germline V gives CDR1 SGHTA, CDR2 FQGNSA. CDR3 size: 15 residues. Trimming removed 1 base from V and 4 bases from J; junction bases left unmatched: 4.

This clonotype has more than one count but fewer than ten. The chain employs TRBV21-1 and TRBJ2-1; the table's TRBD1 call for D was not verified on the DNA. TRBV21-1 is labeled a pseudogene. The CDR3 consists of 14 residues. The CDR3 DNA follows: TGTGCCAGCAGCACAAGTCCAGGGGCTGATGAGCAGTTCTTC. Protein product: CASSTSPGADEQFF.

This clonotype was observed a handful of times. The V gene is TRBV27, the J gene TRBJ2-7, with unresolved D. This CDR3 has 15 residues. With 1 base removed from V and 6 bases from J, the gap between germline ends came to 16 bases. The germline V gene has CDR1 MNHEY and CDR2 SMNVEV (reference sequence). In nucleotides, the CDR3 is TGTGCCAGCAGTTTATGGCCCCTGAACAGTGGCGAGCAGTACTTC. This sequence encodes CASSLWPLNSGEQYF.

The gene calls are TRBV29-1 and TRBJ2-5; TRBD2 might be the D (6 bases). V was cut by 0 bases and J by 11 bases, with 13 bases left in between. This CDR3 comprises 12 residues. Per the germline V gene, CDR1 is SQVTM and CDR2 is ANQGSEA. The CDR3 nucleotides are TGCAGCGTTGAAGAAGGAGGGTACTATCAGTACTTC. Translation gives CSVEEGGYYQYF.

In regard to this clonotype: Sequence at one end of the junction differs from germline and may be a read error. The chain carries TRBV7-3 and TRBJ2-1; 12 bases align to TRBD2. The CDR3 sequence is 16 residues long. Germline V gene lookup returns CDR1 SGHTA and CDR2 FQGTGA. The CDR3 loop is CARSSLLAGGSGEQFF. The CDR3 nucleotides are TGTGCCAGGAGCTCCCTACTAGCGGGAGGTAGCGGTGAGCAGTTCTTC.

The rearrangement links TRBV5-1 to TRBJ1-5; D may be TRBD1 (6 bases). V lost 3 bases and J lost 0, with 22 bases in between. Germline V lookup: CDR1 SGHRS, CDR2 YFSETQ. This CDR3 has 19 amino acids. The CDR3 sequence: CASSCALFLTGYSNQPQHF. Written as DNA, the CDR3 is TGCGCCAGCAGCTGCGCTCTTTTCCTGACAGGTTATAGCAATCAGCCCCAGCATTTT.

The CDR3 sequence: CSARDPGQGNYEQYF. The CDR3 DNA reads as TGCAGTGCTAGAGACCCGGGACAGGGAAACTACGAGCAGTACTTC. V gene TRBV20-1 combines with J gene TRBJ2-7, with TRBD1 matching 9 bases. The CDR3 consists of 15 residues. CDR1 and CDR2 from the germline V gene are DFQATT and SNEGSKA (reference sequence). V lost 0 bases, J lost 3 bases, and 6 bases stayed unmatched.

CDR3 DNA: TGTGCCAGCAGCTTAGGTGGTACAGGGCTAGCCAAAAACATTCAGTACTTC. This codes for CASSLGGTGLAKNIQYF. The chain recombines TRBV7-2 with TRBJ2-4; a possible D gene is TRBD1 (6 bases). The CDR3 is made up of 17 amino acids. V lost 1 base and J lost 0, with 13 bases in between. Germline CDR1 is SGHTA and CDR2 is FQGNSA.

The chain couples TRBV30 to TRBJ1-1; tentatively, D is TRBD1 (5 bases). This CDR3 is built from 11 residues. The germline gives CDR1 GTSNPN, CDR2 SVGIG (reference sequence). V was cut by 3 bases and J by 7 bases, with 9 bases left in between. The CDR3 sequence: CAWRTGGEAFF. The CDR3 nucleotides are TGTGCCTGGAGGACCGGGGGTGAAGCTTTCTTT.

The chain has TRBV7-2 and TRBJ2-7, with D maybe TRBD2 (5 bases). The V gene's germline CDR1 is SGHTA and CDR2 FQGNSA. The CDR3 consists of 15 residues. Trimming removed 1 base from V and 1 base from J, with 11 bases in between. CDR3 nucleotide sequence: TGTGCCAGCAGCTTAGGCTTGCCGGGATCCTACGAGCAGTACTTC. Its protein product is CASSLGLPGSYEQYF. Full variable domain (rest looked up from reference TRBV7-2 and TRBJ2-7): GAGVSQSPSNKVTEKGKDVELRCDPISGHTALYWYRQSLGQGLEFLIYFQGNSAPDKSGLPSDRFSAERTGGSVSTLTIQRTQQEDSAVYLCASSLGLPGSYEQYFGPGTRLTVT.

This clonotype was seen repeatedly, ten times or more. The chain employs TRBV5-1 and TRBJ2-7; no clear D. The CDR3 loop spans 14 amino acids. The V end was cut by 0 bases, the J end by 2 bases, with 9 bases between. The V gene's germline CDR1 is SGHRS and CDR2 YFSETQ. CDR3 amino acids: CASSLGGSTYEQYF. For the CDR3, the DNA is TGCGCCAGCAGCTTGGGTGGCTCTACCTACGAGCAGTACTTC.

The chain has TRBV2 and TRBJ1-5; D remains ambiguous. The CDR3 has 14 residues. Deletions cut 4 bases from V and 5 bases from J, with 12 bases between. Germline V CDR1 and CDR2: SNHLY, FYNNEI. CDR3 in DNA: TGTGCCAGCAGTGGCAGGAATCAGGATCAGCCCCAGCATTTT. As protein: CASSGRNQDQPQHF.

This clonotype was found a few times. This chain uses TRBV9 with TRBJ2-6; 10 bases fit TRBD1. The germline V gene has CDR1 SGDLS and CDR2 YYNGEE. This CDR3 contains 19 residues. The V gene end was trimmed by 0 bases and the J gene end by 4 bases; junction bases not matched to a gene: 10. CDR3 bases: TGTGCCAGCAGCGTAGCAAGGACAGGGGGTGGAGCAGGGGCCAACGTCCTGACTTTC. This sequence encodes CASSVARTGGGAGANVLTF.

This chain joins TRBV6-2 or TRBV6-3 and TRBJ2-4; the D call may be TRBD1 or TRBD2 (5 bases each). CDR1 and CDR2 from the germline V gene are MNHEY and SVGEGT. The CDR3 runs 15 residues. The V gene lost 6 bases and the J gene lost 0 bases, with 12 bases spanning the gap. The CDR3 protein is CASSGAGVAKNIQYF. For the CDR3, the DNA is TGTGCCAGCAGCGGGGCTGGGGTAGCCAAAAACATTCAGTACTTC.

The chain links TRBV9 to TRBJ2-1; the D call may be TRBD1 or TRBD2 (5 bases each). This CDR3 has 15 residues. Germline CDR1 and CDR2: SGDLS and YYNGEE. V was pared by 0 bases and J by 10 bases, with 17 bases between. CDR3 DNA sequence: TGTGCCAGCAGCGTAGGGGGACCTGGCAATGGAGAGCAGTTCTTC. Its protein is CASSVGGPGNGEQFF.

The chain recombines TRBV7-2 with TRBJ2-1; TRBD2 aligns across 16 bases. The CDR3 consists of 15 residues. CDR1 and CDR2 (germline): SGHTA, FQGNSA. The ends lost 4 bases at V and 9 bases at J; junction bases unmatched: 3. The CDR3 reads CASSWGLAGGTEQFF. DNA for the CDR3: TGTGCCAGCAGCTGGGGACTAGCGGGGGGGACTGAGCAGTTCTTC.

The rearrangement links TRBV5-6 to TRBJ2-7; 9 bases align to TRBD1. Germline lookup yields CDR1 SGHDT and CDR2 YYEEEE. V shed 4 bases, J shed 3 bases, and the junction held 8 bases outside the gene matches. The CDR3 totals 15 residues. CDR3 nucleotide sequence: TGTGCCAGCAGCGCGGGACAGGGACGAGGCTACGAGCAGTACTTC. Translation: CASSAGQGRGYEQYF. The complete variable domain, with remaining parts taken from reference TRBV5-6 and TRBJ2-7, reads DAGVTQSPTHLIKTRGQQVTLRCSPKSGHDTVSWYQQALGQGPQFIFQYYEEEERQRGNFPDRFSGHQFPNYSSELNVNALLLGDSALYLCASSAGQGRGYEQYFGPGTRLTVT.

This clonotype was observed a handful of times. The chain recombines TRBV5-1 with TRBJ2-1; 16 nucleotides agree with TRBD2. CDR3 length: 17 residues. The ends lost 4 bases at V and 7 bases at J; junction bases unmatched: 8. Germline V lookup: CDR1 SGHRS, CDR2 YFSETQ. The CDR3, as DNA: TGCGCCAGCAGCCCCGGGACTAGCGGGGGGGCCGGTAATGAGCAGTTCTTC. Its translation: CASSPGTSGGAGNEQFF.

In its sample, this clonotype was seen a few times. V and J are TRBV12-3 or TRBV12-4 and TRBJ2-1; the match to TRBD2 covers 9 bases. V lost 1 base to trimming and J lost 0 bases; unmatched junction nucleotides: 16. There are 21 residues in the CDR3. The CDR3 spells CASSLVVRSVSGGSSYNEQFF. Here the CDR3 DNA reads TGTGCCAGCAGTTTAGTTGTTCGGTCTGTTAGCGGGGGTAGCTCCTACAATGAGCAGTTCTTC.